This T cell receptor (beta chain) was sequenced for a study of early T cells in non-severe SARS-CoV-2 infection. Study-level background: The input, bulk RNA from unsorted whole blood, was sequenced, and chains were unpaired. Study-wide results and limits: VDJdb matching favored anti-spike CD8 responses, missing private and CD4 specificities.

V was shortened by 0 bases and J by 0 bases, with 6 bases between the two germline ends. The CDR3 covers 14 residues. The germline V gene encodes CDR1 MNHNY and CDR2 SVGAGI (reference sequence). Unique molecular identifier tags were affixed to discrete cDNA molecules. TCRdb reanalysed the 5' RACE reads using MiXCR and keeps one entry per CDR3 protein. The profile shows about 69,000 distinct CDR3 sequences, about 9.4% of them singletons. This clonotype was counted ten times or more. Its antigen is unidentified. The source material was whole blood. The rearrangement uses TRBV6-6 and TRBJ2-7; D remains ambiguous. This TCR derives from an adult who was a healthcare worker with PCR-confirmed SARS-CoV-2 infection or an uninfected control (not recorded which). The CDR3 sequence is CASSYSLSSYEQYF. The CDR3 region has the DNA TGTGCCAGCAGTTACTCGCTCAGCTCCTACGAGCAGTACTTC.